This paragraph reports one TCR beta chain. Its antigen is as yet unknown. Germline V lookup: CDR1 LGHNA, CDR2 YSLEER. The V end was cut by 1 base, the J end by 1 base, with 6 bases between. This CDR3 is 14 amino acids long. This sample was included in a study of T cells after yellow fever vaccination. General study findings and limits: Post-booster repertoires contained most primary-vaccination clones again (about 95% CD4, about 90% CD8). It was a weaker secondary response, yet one that peaked faster, at day 5 versus 15.

TCRdb reanalysed the 5' RACE reads using MiXCR and keeps one entry per CDR3 protein. The sample shows about 350,000 distinct CDR3 sequences, about 9.9% of them seen only once. The TCR originated in a man aged 18 to 35 who received the YFV17D yellow fever vaccine. Source: PBMCs, taken on the day of the first yellow fever vaccination. V and J are TRBV4-3 and TRBJ2-3, with a weak D call TRBD1 (5 bases). CDR3 sequence (DNA): TGCGCCAGCAGCCAAGCCAGGGGCACAGATACGCAGTATTTT. Its translation is CASSQARGTDTQYF.